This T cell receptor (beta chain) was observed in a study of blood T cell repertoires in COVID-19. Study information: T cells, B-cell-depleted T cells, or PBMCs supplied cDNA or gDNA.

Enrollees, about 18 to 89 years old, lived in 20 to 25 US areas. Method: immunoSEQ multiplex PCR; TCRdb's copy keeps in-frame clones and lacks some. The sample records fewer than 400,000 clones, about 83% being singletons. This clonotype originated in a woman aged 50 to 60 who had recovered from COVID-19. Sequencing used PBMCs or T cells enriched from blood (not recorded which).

The CDR3 loop reads CSARRDEAFF. For the CDR3, the DNA is TGCAGTGCTAGGAGGGATGAAGCTTTCTTT. This rearrangement joins TRBV20-1 to TRBJ1-1; D remains ambiguous. Germline CDR1 reads DFQATT; CDR2 reads SNEGSKA (reference sequence). With 3 bases removed from V and 7 bases from J, the gap between germline ends came to 6 bases. This CDR3 is built from 10 residues.